These 26 T cell receptor beta chains were sequenced from one sample in a study of CD8+ T cells in alopecia areata. This sample's treatment: oral pan-JAK inhibitor, 5-10 mg twice daily. TCR sequencing used cDNA made by reverse transcription of extracted RNA. Method: immunoSEQ multiplex PCR; TCRdb's copy keeps in-frame clones and lacks some. This sample has about 200,000 clones, with 35% to 40% found just once. Specimen: CD4+ T cells sorted from blood, collected at approximately week 30, from a patient treated with tofacitinib. The source is a human donor with alopecia areata.

This chain connects TRBV25-1 to TRBJ2-7; 7 bases line up with TRBD1. Germline V gene lookup returns CDR1 MGHDK and CDR2 SYGVNS. This CDR3 has 14 amino acids. V trimming: 7 bases; J trimming: 3 bases; junction bases outside the gene matches: 9. CDR3 nucleotide sequence: TGTGCCAGCACCAAAGGGGCAGGGGGCTACGAGCAGTACTTC. It specifies CASTKGAGGYEQYF.

The genes are TRBV7-2 and TRBJ2-7; TRBD2 aligns across 8 bases. CDR1 and CDR2 from the germline V gene are SGHTA and FQGNSA. Trimming took 4 bases from V and 3 from J; bases not matched to a gene: 5. The CDR3 length is 14 residues. CDR3 coding DNA: TGTGCCAGCAGCTCGAGCGGGGGCCGCTACGAGCAGTACTTC. This gives the protein CASSSSGGRYEQYF.

In this sample, this clone turned up a few times. V and J are TRBV5-1 and TRBJ2-7; D is perhaps TRBD1 (6 bases). The germline V gene has CDR1 SGHRS and CDR2 YFSETQ. Trimming pared 2 bases from V and 2 bases from J, leaving 11 bases between. The CDR3 is 14 amino acids. The CDR3 region is CASSFDRLPYEQYF. The CDR3 nucleotides are TGCGCCAGCAGCTTTGACAGGCTACCCTACGAGCAGTACTTC.

This clone was found a few times. The same CDR3 also results from other DNA sequences found in this sample. The V and J genes are TRBV30 and TRBJ2-2; D ambiguous. V dropped 3 bases and J dropped 5 bases, with 7 bases sitting between them. The CDR3 totals 12 residues. The germline V gene encodes CDR1 GTSNPN and CDR2 SVGIG (reference sequence). This CDR3 is CAWSVLTGELFF. In nucleotides, the CDR3 is TGTGCCTGGAGCGTTCTTACCGGGGAGCTGTTTTTT. Full variable domain (rest looked up from reference TRBV30 and TRBJ2-2): SQTIHQWPATLVQPVGSPLSLECTVEGTSNPNLYWYRQAAGRGLQLLFYSVGIGQISSEVPQNLSASRPQDRQFILSSKKLLLSDSGFYLCAWSVLTGELFFGEGSRLTVL.

This clone was recorded a few times. V gene TRBV30 combines with J gene TRBJ1-1, with unresolved D. Deletions cut 1 base from V and 0 bases from J, with 6 bases between. Germline-derived CDR1 and CDR2 are GTSNPN and SVGIG (reference sequence). The CDR3 consists of 13 residues. The CDR3 sequence: CAWSEFMNTEAFF. The CDR3 DNA reads as TGTGCCTGGAGTGAGTTCATGAACACTGAAGCTTTCTTT.

The V gene is TRBV6-1, the J gene TRBJ1-2; D not resolved. The ends were cut back, 7 bases at V and 4 bases at J, with 13 bases in the middle. The germline V gene has CDR1 MNHNS and CDR2 SASEGT. The CDR3 loop spans 13 amino acids. The CDR3 DNA sequence: TGTGCCAGCACCTCTTGGAGTGGCTATGGCTACACCTTC. As protein: CASTSWSGYGYTF.

V is TRBV30 and J is TRBJ2-2; 8 bases map to TRBD2. Germline CDR1 and CDR2: GTSNPN and SVGIG (reference sequence). The CDR3 runs 14 residues. Trimming removed 8 bases from V and 6 bases from J; junction bases left unmatched: 11. Written as DNA, the CDR3 is TGTGCCGGCCGAAGCGGGAGTATGGCCGGGGAGCTGTTTTTT. The encoded protein is CAGRSGSMAGELFF.

The gene calls are TRBV7-8 and TRBJ1-1; 8 nucleotides align to TRBD1. The CDR3 has 16 residues. CDR1 SGHVS and CDR2 FQNEAQ come from the germline V gene. Losses at the gene ends were 5 bases for V and 3 bases for J; bases not matched to a gene: 11. CDR3 amino acids: CASSPRTGRWDTEAFF. CDR3 in DNA: TGTGCCAGCAGCCCCCGGACAGGGAGGTGGGACACTGAAGCTTTCTTT.

This chain connects TRBV6-5 to TRBJ1-5; tentative D call: TRBD1 (5 bases). V was pared by 3 bases and J by 6 bases, with 12 bases between. Germline V gene lookup returns CDR1 MNHEY and CDR2 SVGAGI. The CDR3 runs to 14 residues. The CDR3: CASSYIQGGQPQHF. The CDR3 DNA sequence: TGTGCCAGCAGTTATATCCAGGGAGGTCAGCCCCAGCATTTT.

This clone has only a few counts. J is TRBJ1-2 and V is TRBV28; D not certain. Trimming removed 2 bases from V and 4 bases from J, with 11 bases in between. Germline values: CDR1 MDHEN, CDR2 SYDVKM. This CDR3 is 14 amino acids long. CDR3 nucleotides: TGTGCCAGCAGTTTAGTAGGACTCGGCTATGGCTACACCTTC. Its protein is CASSLVGLGYGYTF.

This clone was seen more than once but under ten times. The rearrangement links TRBV6-6 to TRBJ1-1; D remains ambiguous. V gave up 4 bases and J gave up 1 base, with 7 bases separating them. Germline assignment: CDR1 MNHNY and CDR2 SVGAGI (reference sequence). The CDR3 contains 13 residues. CDR3 sequence reads: CASSFNRNTEAFF. The CDR3 nucleotides read TGTGCCAGCAGTTTCAATAGGAACACTGAAGCTTTCTTT.

This clone was seen more than once but under ten times. The J gene is TRBJ2-5, the V gene TRBV27; D unresolved. CDR3 size: 13 residues. The germline CDR1 and CDR2 sequences are MNHEY and SMNVEV (reference sequence). With 4 bases removed from V and 2 bases from J, the gap between germline ends came to 8 bases. The CDR3 bases are TGTGCCAGCAGTTCCCACGGACAAGAGACCCAGTACTTC. It translates to CASSSHGQETQYF.

This chain uses TRBV5-1 with TRBJ2-2; 8 bases map to TRBD1. After removal of 4 bases from V and 5 bases from J, the junction contained 4 bases not matched to a gene. This CDR3 has 14 amino acids. Germline CDR1 SGHRS, CDR2 YFSETQ. Here the CDR3 reads CASSQRTGTGELFF. DNA of the CDR3: TGCGCCAGCAGCCAGAGGACAGGGACCGGGGAGCTGTTTTTT.

The gene calls are TRBV30 and TRBJ2-1, with 9 bases lining up with TRBD1. V was pared by 7 bases and J by 15 bases, with 10 bases of the junction left unmatched. The CDR3 runs to 11 residues. The V gene's germline CDR1 is GTSNPN and CDR2 SVGIG (reference sequence). CDR3 residues: CALQGAKFWFF. CDR3 nucleotides: TGTGCCTTACAGGGGGCTAAGTTTTGGTTCTTC.

This clone is a singleton in its sample. The genes are TRBV5-1 and TRBJ2-7; 13 bases are shared with TRBD2. The length of the CDR3 is 18 residues. After removal of 2 bases from V and 0 bases from J, the junction contained 8 bases not matched to a gene. CDR1 is SGHRS, CDR2 YFSETQ, per germline. This chain's CDR3 is CASSFYGTSGKSSYEQYF. The CDR3 DNA sequence: TGCGCCAGCAGCTTCTACGGGACTAGCGGGAAGAGCTCCTACGAGCAGTACTTC.

The chain recombines TRBV6-6 with TRBJ1-1, with 8 bases matching TRBD1. J lost 3 bases, V lost 2 bases, and 8 bases had no gene match. Germline assignment: CDR1 MNHNY and CDR2 SVGAGI (reference sequence). CDR3 length: 16 residues. The chain's CDR3 is CASSYGTGARDTEAFF. DNA for the CDR3: TGTGCCAGCAGTTACGGGACAGGAGCACGGGACACTGAAGCTTTCTTT.

This sequence joins TRBV19 and TRBJ2-7; a weak D match, TRBD2 (6 bases). Deletions cut 3 bases from V and 9 bases from J, with 12 bases between. Germline CDR1 is LNHDA and CDR2 is SQIVND (reference sequence). The length of the CDR3 is 12 residues. In DNA form, the CDR3 reads TGTGCCAGTAGTATTGCGGCGGGACGGCAGTACTTC. Encoded protein: CASSIAAGRQYF.

This clone showed up many times. The same CDR3 arises from other DNA sequences in this sample as well. This chain links TRBV5-1 with TRBJ1-6; maybe TRBD1 (5 bases). The CDR3 spans 14 residues. Deletions cut 1 base from V and 7 bases from J, with 9 bases between. CDR1 and CDR2 from the germline V gene are SGHRS and YFSETQ. The CDR3 bases are TGCGCCAGCAGCTTGCAGGGAGGGAATTCACCCCTCCACTTT. This translates into CASSLQGGNSPLHF.

This clone was picked up a small number of times. The V and J genes are TRBV9 and TRBJ1-3; 7 bases line up with TRBD1. This CDR3 comprises 14 residues. Trimming took 5 bases from V and 6 from J; bases not matched to a gene: 8. Germline V lookup: CDR1 SGDLS, CDR2 YYNGEE. For the CDR3, the DNA is TGTGCCAGCAGTGCTCCGGGACAGCCAAACACCATATATTTT. As protein: CASSAPGQPNTIYF.

This clone was seen a handful of times. The rearrangement links TRBV6-1 to TRBJ2-1, with D tentatively TRBD2 (6 bases). V was pared by 6 bases and J by 4 bases, with 10 bases between. This CDR3 contains 13 residues. In germline, CDR1 is MNHNS, CDR2 SASEGT. This chain's CDR3 is CASRTRVYNEQFF. CDR3 DNA sequence: TGTGCCAGCAGGACTAGGGTTTACAATGAGCAGTTCTTC.

The chain's CDR3 is CAWSRGPGRSGELFF. CDR3 nucleotide sequence: TGTGCCTGGAGCCGGGGACCGGGGAGATCCGGGGAGCTGTTTTTT. The genes are TRBV30 and TRBJ2-2; D possibly matches TRBD1 or TRBD2 (5 bases each). V dropped 3 bases and J dropped 6 bases, with 17 bases sitting between them. The CDR3 is 15 residues long. Germline CDR1 reads GTSNPN; CDR2 reads SVGIG (reference sequence).

The rearrangement uses TRBV11-2 and TRBJ2-5, with a weak D call TRBD1 (6 bases). This CDR3 contains 15 residues. Germline V gene lookup returns CDR1 SGHAT and CDR2 FQNNGV. Trimming took off 4 bases at V and 1 base at J, with 13 bases between the two ends. The CDR3 DNA follows: TGTGCCAGCAGCTCCAATCTACAGGGCCAAGAGACCCAGTACTTC. It encodes CASSSNLQGQETQYF.

The V gene is TRBV6-6, the J gene TRBJ1-1; no definite D call. This CDR3 is 15 amino acids long. CDR1 and CDR2 (germline): MNHNY, SVGAGI (reference sequence). The V end was cut by 0 bases, the J end by 1 base, with 9 bases between. CDR3 loop: CASSYSDTRNTEAFF. Written as DNA, the CDR3 is TGTGCCAGCAGTTACTCTGACACCAGGAACACTGAAGCTTTCTTT.

This chain links TRBV7-3 with TRBJ2-1; no clear D gene. V was trimmed by 2 bases and J by 5 bases, leaving 10 bases between them. The CDR3 loop spans 14 amino acids. The germline CDR1 and CDR2 sequences are SGHTA and FQGTGA. The CDR3 sequence: CASSLGPLNNEQFF. The CDR3 nucleotides are TGTGCCAGCAGCTTAGGCCCATTAAACAATGAGCAGTTCTTC.

This clone turned up a few times. The chain couples TRBV19 to TRBJ1-1, with 9 nucleotides matching TRBD1. The trim removed 8 bases at V and 4 bases at J, leaving 5 bases unmatched. The CDR3 has 13 residues. The germline V gene encodes CDR1 LNHDA and CDR2 SQIVND (reference sequence). The DNA for the CDR3 is TGTGCCAGTGGCCGGACAGGGGTCACTGAAGCTTTCTTT. Translating gives CASGRTGVTEAFF.

This clone was seen a handful of times. The rearrangement uses TRBV29-1 and TRBJ2-7; D is unclear. V shed 4 bases and J shed 4 bases, with 11 bases lying between them. Per the germline V gene, CDR1 is SQVTM and CDR2 is ANQGSEA. CDR3 length: 12 residues. Here the CDR3 reads CSVVAASYEQYF. DNA of the CDR3: TGCAGCGTTGTGGCAGCCTCGTACGAGCAGTACTTC.